This T cell receptor (beta chain) stems from a study of OX40 agonist ivuxolimab in advanced cancers. On the study more broadly: Subjects had a mean age of about 65 years, with a range of about 23 to 85; about 83% were male. Study-level results: The CD4+ and CD8+ T cells in the blood had expanded clonally by week 6 at 0.1 to 3.0 mg/kg.

To note about this clone: Antigen unknown.

Assay: immunoSEQ multiplex PCR; the TCRdb copy retains only in-frame clones and omits some. The repertoire has over 40,000 clones, 84% of them found once; the top ten carry 3.5% to 5.5%. The V end was cut by 1 base, the J end by 2 bases, with 12 bases between. Germline V gene sequence: CDR1 SGHTA, CDR2 FQGNSA. This CDR3 has 16 residues. This chain uses TRBV7-2 with TRBJ1-3, with a possible D match to TRBD1 (5 bases). Here the sequenced sample was CD4+ or CD8+ T cells sorted from blood, taken in a trial of the OX40 agonist ivuxolimab. This sequence originates from an adult with an advanced solid tumor such as melanoma, head and neck, liver or kidney cancer. The chain's CDR3 is CASSLVQWGTGNTIYF. The CDR3 DNA is TGTGCCAGCAGCTTAGTCCAATGGGGCACTGGAAACACCATATATTTT. Full variable domain (rest looked up from reference TRBV7-2 and TRBJ1-3): GAGVSQSPSNKVTEKGKDVELRCDPISGHTALYWYRQSLGQGLEFLIYFQGNSAPDKSGLPSDRFSAERTGGSVSTLTIQRTQQEDSAVYLCASSLVQWGTGNTIYFGEGSWLTVV.